These 25 T cell receptor beta chains share one sample of origin, sequenced in a study of shared clonotypes between healthy human individuals. Some clones are missing from TCRdb's copy, which holds only in-frame ones; the method was immunoSEQ multiplex PCR. The table includes some 2.1 million clones, around 95% detected once. Material: naive CD4+ T cells sorted from blood. Subset specified: CD45RA+ positively selected. These receptors were taken from a man younger than 35 in good health.

The chain links TRBV10-2 to TRBJ2-1, with 8 nucleotides matching TRBD2. The CDR3 is 14 residues long. Germline values: CDR1 WSHSY, CDR2 SAAADI. Trimming at V came to 5 bases and at J to 8 bases, leaving 8 bases not matched to a gene. CDR3 loop: CASSPSGGWDEQFF. CDR3 nucleotide sequence: TGCGCCAGCAGTCCCTCGGGGGGGTGGGATGAGCAGTTCTTC.

In regard to this clone: Other DNA sequences in this specimen translate into the identical CDR3. This sequence joins TRBV5-1 and TRBJ1-2, with a possible D match to TRBD1 (6 bases). The CDR3 totals 16 residues. Per the germline V gene, CDR1 is SGHRS and CDR2 is YFSETQ. The V end was cut by 4 bases, the J end by 4 bases, with 20 bases between. The DNA of the CDR3 is TGCGCCAGCAGCCTAGGGCAGGGGACGGTGGGCTATGGCTACACCTTC. It codes for CASSLGQGTVGYGYTF.

The chain is built from TRBV27 and TRBJ2-5; TRBD2 matches 13 bases. The J segment lost 2 bases and the V segment lost 5 bases, leaving 2 bases of the junction unmatched. Germline lookup yields CDR1 MNHEY and CDR2 SMNVEV (reference sequence). The CDR3 has 15 residues. In DNA form, the CDR3 reads TGTGCCAGCAGTACGGGACTAGCGGGACAAGAGACCCAGTACTTC. Protein product: CASSTGLAGQETQYF.

The CDR3 sequence is CASSPGRIEAFF. CDR3 sequence (DNA): TGTGCCAGCAGCCCCGGACGGATTGAAGCTTTCTTT. The chain recombines TRBV7-6 with TRBJ1-1; unclear D gene. CDR3 length equals 12 residues. The V gene's germline CDR1 is SGHVS and CDR2 FNYEAQ. V was cut by 5 bases and J by 7 bases, with 11 bases left in between.

V and J are TRBV5-1 and TRBJ2-1; 7 bases fit TRBD2. Trimming at V came to 3 bases and at J to 9 bases, leaving 12 bases not matched to a gene. The germline V gene encodes CDR1 SGHRS and CDR2 YFSETQ. CDR3 length equals 15 residues. Here the CDR3 DNA reads TGCGCCAGCAGCTCGACGGGACTATCTAATAGTGAGCAGTTCTTC. Translated, it gives CASSSTGLSNSEQFF.

V and J are TRBV6-5 and TRBJ2-1; D unresolved. CDR3 size: 14 residues. Trimming pared 0 bases from V and 7 bases from J, leaving 10 bases between. Germline V gene data show CDR1 as MNHEY and CDR2 as SVGAGI. The CDR3 reads CASSYSPLPNEQFF. The CDR3 nucleotides are TGTGCCAGCAGTTACTCTCCCCTTCCAAATGAGCAGTTCTTC.

The CDR3 region has the DNA TGTGCCAGCAGTGAAAACGGGGCCGTACGCCAAGAGACCCAGTACTTC. As protein: CASSENGAVRQETQYF. The chain recombines TRBV6-1 with TRBJ2-5; perhaps D is TRBD1 or TRBD2 (5 bases each). This CDR3 contains 16 residues. V gave up 2 bases and J gave up 1 base, with 14 bases separating them. CDR1 is MNHNS and CDR2 is SASEGT in the germline V gene.

This chain links TRBV7-8 with TRBJ2-5; a weak D match, TRBD2 (5 bases). From germline, CDR1 is SGHVS and CDR2 FQNEAQ. V was trimmed by 1 base and J by 0 bases, leaving 12 bases between them. This CDR3 spans 16 amino acids. The CDR3 here is CASSLGGKGNQETQYF. In nucleotides, the CDR3 is TGTGCCAGCAGCTTAGGAGGGAAGGGAAACCAAGAGACCCAGTACTTC.

This rearrangement joins TRBV4-1 to TRBJ1-4; tentative D call: TRBD1 (5 bases). V lost 0 bases and J 8 bases, leaving 16 bases between the germline ends. The germline gives CDR1 MGHRA, CDR2 YSYEKL. The CDR3 is 16 residues long. DNA of the CDR3: TGCGCCAGCAGCCAAGATGAGGCACAGGCCCCCGAAAAACTGTTTTTT. Residues: CASSQDEAQAPEKLFF.

The chain combines TRBV2 with TRBJ2-2, with D tentatively TRBD1 (6 bases). V lost 6 bases and J lost 5, with 10 bases in between. The CDR3 is 13 amino acids. Germline V gene lookup returns CDR1 SNHLY and CDR2 FYNNEI. The CDR3 sequence is CASRSQGTGELFF. DNA of the CDR3: TGTGCCAGCAGGAGCCAGGGGACCGGGGAGCTGTTTTTT.

Details on this clone: A much larger clone lies a single base off, so this may be a read error. Other DNA sequences of this sample code for an identical CDR3. The V and J genes are TRBV2 and TRBJ1-3; 9 nucleotides agree with TRBD1. V shed 6 bases, J shed 1 base, and the junction held 1 base outside the gene matches. This CDR3 is built from 14 residues. Per the germline V gene, CDR1 is SNHLY and CDR2 is FYNNEI. The CDR3 sequence is CASRDRGSGNTIYF. The CDR3 bases are TGTGCCAGCAGGGACAGGGGATCTGGAAACACCATATATTTT.

In the case of this clone: The sample holds other DNA sequences that translate to the same CDR3. This chain connects TRBV5-6 to TRBJ2-7; D ambiguous. The length of the CDR3 is 12 residues. Trimming pared 2 bases from V and 4 bases from J, leaving 7 bases between. Germline V gives CDR1 SGHDT, CDR2 YYEEEE. The CDR3 protein is CASSFSGYEQYF. The CDR3 DNA is TGTGCCAGCAGCTTCTCCGGGTACGAGCAGTACTTC.

The chain is built from TRBV6-6 and TRBJ1-3; maybe TRBD1 (6 bases). The CDR3 contains 14 residues. Trimming pared 10 bases from V and 6 bases from J, leaving 19 bases between. The germline CDR1 and CDR2 sequences are MNHNY and SVGAGI (reference sequence). CDR3 in amino acids: CATKPGDHLNTIYF. The CDR3 DNA follows: TGTGCCACCAAGCCAGGGGACCACTTAAACACCATATATTTT.

This clone showed up just once. The chain links TRBV7-2 to TRBJ1-1; 7 bases match TRBD1. The CDR3 is 14 amino acids. Per germline, CDR1 SGHTA and CDR2 FQGNSA. V lost 2 bases and J lost 5; bases outside the gene matches: 5. The CDR3 loop reads CASSLTGAQTEAFF. CDR3 nucleotides: TGTGCCAGCAGCTTAACAGGGGCGCAGACTGAAGCTTTCTTT. The entire variable domain, with the rest obtained from reference TRBV7-2 and TRBJ1-1, is as follows: GAGVSQSPSNKVTEKGKDVELRCDPISGHTALYWYRQSLGQGLEFLIYFQGNSAPDKSGLPSDRFSAERTGGSVSTLTIQRTQQEDSAVYLCASSLTGAQTEAFFGQGTRLTVV.

This chain links TRBV6-5 with TRBJ2-7; TRBD1 or TRBD2 may be the D gene (5 bases each). The V end was cut by 10 bases, the J end by 2 bases, with 18 bases between. The germline V gene has CDR1 MNHEY and CDR2 SVGAGI. The CDR3 is 14 residues long. The CDR3 sequence is CATSSGTGPYEQYF. CDR3 sequence (DNA): TGTGCCACCTCGTCCGGGACGGGACCCTACGAGCAGTACTTC.

The chain combines TRBV28 with TRBJ2-7, with a tentative D call TRBD1 (6 bases). The CDR3 is 14 amino acids. Germline CDR1 MDHEN, CDR2 SYDVKM. Trimming took 4 bases from V and 2 from J, leaving 12 bases between them. CDR3 loop: CASSSFGDTYEQYF. The CDR3 DNA is TGTGCCAGCAGTTCGTTCGGGGACACCTACGAGCAGTACTTC.

The chain has TRBV10-2 and TRBJ1-4; D not resolved. V was shortened by 1 base and J by 7 bases, with 4 bases between the two germline ends. The V gene's germline CDR1 is WSHSY and CDR2 SAAADI. This CDR3 is 12 amino acids long. Here the CDR3 DNA reads TGCGCCAGCAGTGAGTGGACTGAAAAACTGTTTTTT. Residues: CASSEWTEKLFF.

The rearrangement links TRBV27 to TRBJ2-7, with TRBD1 matching 9 bases. The CDR3 totals 14 residues. The V and J ends lost 5 bases and 4 bases, in that order; junction bases with no gene match: 6. The germline V gene encodes CDR1 MNHEY and CDR2 SMNVEV (reference sequence). This CDR3 reads CASSQDRGGYEQYF. Here the CDR3 DNA reads TGTGCCAGCAGTCAGGACAGGGGTGGGTACGAGCAGTACTTC.

This chain joins TRBV6-5 and TRBJ1-1; weak D call: TRBD1 (6 bases). Germline CDR1 reads MNHEY; CDR2 reads SVGAGI. This CDR3 region has 16 residues. Trimming shortened V by 0 bases and J by 0 bases, and 11 bases separated the two germline ends. Here the CDR3 reads CASSYSTDRLNTEAFF. CDR3 coding DNA: TGTGCCAGCAGTTACTCGACCGACAGGTTGAACACTGAAGCTTTCTTT.

J is TRBJ2-1 and V is TRBV10-3, with D possibly TRBD2 on 7 matching bases. The CDR3 length is 12 residues. Germline V gene lookup returns CDR1 ENHRY and CDR2 SYGVKD. Trimming removed 8 bases from V and 6 bases from J, with 11 bases in between. The chain's CDR3 is CAIGGAGNEQFF. For the CDR3, the DNA is TGTGCCATCGGGGGGGCGGGCAATGAGCAGTTCTTC.

This chain uses TRBV19 with TRBJ2-1; 7 positions match TRBD1. CDR1 and CDR2 from the germline V gene are LNHDA and SQIVND (reference sequence). CDR3 size: 14 residues. The V gene end was trimmed by 3 bases and the J gene end by 3 bases; junction bases not matched to a gene: 2. The DNA of the CDR3 is TGTGCCAGTAGTATGGGACAGATCTACAATGAGCAGTTCTTC. Its protein is CASSMGQIYNEQFF.

This chain uses TRBV6-5 with TRBJ1-5, with 9 bases identical to TRBD1. This CDR3 has 15 residues. Germline-derived CDR1 and CDR2 are MNHEY and SVGAGI. Trimming cost V 2 bases and J 3 bases; bases outside gene matches: 2. CDR3 sequence: CASSYRTGANQPQHF. DNA of the CDR3: TGTGCCAGCAGTTACCGGACAGGGGCCAATCAGCCCCAGCATTTT.

The chain is built from TRBV28 and TRBJ2-7, with a possible D match to TRBD1 (5 bases). CDR3 length equals 15 residues. The germline gives CDR1 MDHEN, CDR2 SYDVKM. V was trimmed by 5 bases and J by 0 bases, leaving 14 bases between them. The chain's CDR3 is CASSGAGYSSYEQYF. The CDR3 DNA reads as TGTGCCAGCAGTGGGGCAGGGTACTCCTCCTACGAGCAGTACTTC.

The chain joins TRBV7-2 to TRBJ2-1; D is unresolved. With 3 bases removed from V and 8 bases from J, the gap between germline ends came to 8 bases. Per the germline V gene, CDR1 is SGHTA and CDR2 is FQGNSA. The CDR3 contains 12 residues. The CDR3 spells CASSFYQDEQFF. The DNA for the CDR3 is TGTGCCAGCAGCTTTTATCAAGATGAGCAGTTCTTC.

The chain has TRBV5-4 and TRBJ2-6; D is possibly TRBD1 or TRBD2 (6 bases each). The ends were cut back, 4 bases at V and 3 bases at J, with 11 bases in the middle. CDR1 SGHNT and CDR2 YYREEE come from the germline V gene (reference sequence). The CDR3 has 15 amino acids. CDR3 nucleotides: TGTGCCAGCAGCGCGGGGACATTTGGGGCCAACGTCCTGACTTTC. Translation gives CASSAGTFGANVLTF.